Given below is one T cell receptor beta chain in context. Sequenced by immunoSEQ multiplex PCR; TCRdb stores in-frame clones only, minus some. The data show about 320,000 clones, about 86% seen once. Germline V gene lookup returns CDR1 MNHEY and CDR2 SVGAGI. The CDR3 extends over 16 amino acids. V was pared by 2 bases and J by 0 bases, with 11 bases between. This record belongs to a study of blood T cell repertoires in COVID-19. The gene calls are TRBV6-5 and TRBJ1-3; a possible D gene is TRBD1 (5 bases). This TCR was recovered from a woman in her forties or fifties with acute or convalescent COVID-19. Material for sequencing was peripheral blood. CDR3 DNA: TGTGCCAGCAGTTACATTGGGGGGAGCTCTGGAAACACCATATATTTT. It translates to CASSYIGGSSGNTIYF.